This record looks at one TCR beta chain sequence and its context. Mismatch with germline at one junction end may stem from a read error. The CDR3 consists of 14 residues. Looked up from germline, CDR1 is MNHNY and CDR2 is SVGAGI (reference sequence). The method was immunoSEQ multiplex PCR; TCRdb's version includes in-frame clones alone and lacks a portion of them. In the table there are around 190,000 clones, 84% of which are singletons. The data were taken from a study of blood T cell repertoires in COVID-19. This receptor was identified in a human donor in a cohort sampled during active COVID-19. V is TRBV6-6 and J is TRBJ1-5; a weak D match, TRBD1 (5 bases). The sample taken for sequencing was peripheral blood. The CDR3 loop is CASSDSGGNQPQHF. CDR3 nucleotides: TGTGCCAGCAGTGACTCGGGGGGTAATCAGCCCCAGCATTTT.